A selection of T cell receptor beta chains follows, all from one sample in a study of blood T cell repertoires in COVID-19. This table comes from immunoSEQ multiplex PCR, and its TCRdb copy is limited to in-frame clones, with some not included. The data contain a few hundred thousand clones, nearly 90% of them singletons. Specimen: PBMCs or T cells enriched from blood (not recorded which). These receptors were collected from a young woman with acute COVID-19. CDR3s include the opening cysteine and the closing phenylalanine or tryptophan. A D gene is named only where the DNA matches it firmly. Not every row has a clone size; where given, it reads once, few, many or a size class.

j_call,d_call,clone_size,v_call,cdr3_nt,cdr3_aa
TRBJ1-5,NA,NA,TRBV28,TGTGCCAGCAGTTTAAGGTTCGGGGGAGCTCCGAGGGCCGATCAGCCCCAGCATTTT,CASSLRFGGAPRADQPQHF
TRBJ2-5,TRBD2,NA,TRBV6-5,TGTGCCAGCAGGAGGTCGGGGAGGGCCAGGGAGACCCAGTACTTC,CASRRSGRARETQYF
TRBJ1-5,TRBD1,once,TRBV7-9,TGTGCCAGCAGCCCGCAGGGGGCGAGCAATCAGCCCCAGCATTTT,CASSPQGASNQPQHF
TRBJ2-7,NA,NA,TRBV5-1,TGCGCCAGCAGCCCCTCACAGGGTTCCTACGAGCAGTACTTC,CASSPSQGSYEQYF
TRBJ2-7,NA,NA,TRBV14,TGTGCCAGCAGCGAGAACTACGAGCAGTACTTC,CASSENYEQYF
TRBJ1-2,TRBD1,NA,TRBV9,TGTGCCAGCAACGGACAGGGCGGTGGCTACACCTTC,CASNGQGGGYTF
TRBJ2-6,NA,NA,TRBV10-3,TGTGCCATCGCGGAGGGCGCTGGGGCCAACGTCCTGACTTTC,CAIAEGAGANVLTF
TRBJ2-5,TRBD2,NA,TRBV9,TGTGCCAGCAGCGTACTAGCGGGAGGGCCCCAAGAGACCCAGTACTTC,CASSVLAGGPQETQYF
TRBJ2-3,TRBD2,NA,TRBV6-2/TRBV6-3,TGTGCCAGCAGTTCGTATTTGCCGGTTAGCGGGAGGTCAGATACGCAGTATTTT,CASSSYLPVSGRSDTQYF
TRBJ2-7,TRBD2,NA,TRBV7-3,TGTGCCAGCAGCTTCGGACTAGCGGGGATCTACGAGCAGTACTTC,CASSFGLAGIYEQYF
TRBJ1-5,NA,once,TRBV21-1,TGTGCCAGCAGCAAAGAAAGGGGCAATAGCAATCAGCCCCAGCATTTT,CASSKERGNSNQPQHF
TRBJ1-1,NA,NA,TRBV29-1,TGCAGCGCTAGTGGTCCGAACACTGAAGCTTTCTTT,CSASGPNTEAFF
TRBJ2-7,NA,NA,TRBV6-2/TRBV6-3,TGTGCCAGCAGTTACGGAGGGACAGCGATCTACGAGCAGTACTTC,CASSYGGTAIYEQYF
TRBJ1-1,NA,once,TRBV3-1/TRBV3-2,TGTGCCAGCAGCCAAGCCGGGGTAGCTTTCTTT,CASSQAGVAFF
TRBJ2-7,TRBD2,NA,TRBV18,TGTGCCAGCTCGCAGGCCGGGACTAGCGGATCCTACGAGCAGTACTTC,CASSQAGTSGSYEQYF
TRBJ2-5,NA,NA,TRBV5-1,TGCGCCAGCAGCTTGTACAGGGACCAAAAAGAGACCCAGTACTTC,CASSLYRDQKETQYF